Listed here are 6 T cell receptor beta chains from one sample, sequenced in a study of T-cell reconstitution after alpha-beta-depleted transplantation in children. As it was prepared, the TCRbeta library received unique molecular identifiers. TCRdb recomputed calls from the PCR reads with MiXCR, one row per CDR3 protein. The sample lists 250,000 to 400,000 distinct CDR3 sequences; around 25% were seen once. The material sequenced was PBMCs, mostly from graft donor cells, taken 180 days after TCRalphabeta/CD19-depleted stem cell transplant. The receptors stem from a male patient under 18 who had a stem cell transplant for acute lymphoblastic leukemia, so the T cells may come from the graft donor.

This clonotype was recorded a few times. The J gene is TRBJ2-7, the V gene TRBV11-2; the match to TRBD1 covers 7 bases. The CDR3 is made up of 13 amino acids. Germline V lookup: CDR1 SGHAT, CDR2 FQNNGV. The junction had 4 bases not matched to a gene; V was cut back by 5 bases and J by 3 bases. In nucleotides, the CDR3 is TGTGCCAGCAGCCCTGGGACAGACTACGAGCAGTACTTC. It yields the protein CASSPGTDYEQYF.

Only a few counts were recorded for this clonotype. The chain combines TRBV10-1 with TRBJ2-7, with 8 bases matching TRBD1. This CDR3 contains 14 residues. Germline-derived CDR1 and CDR2 are WNHNN and SYGVQD (reference sequence). V gave up 2 bases and J gave up 7 bases; unmatched junction bases: 7. The DNA of the CDR3 is TGCGCCAGCAGTGAGGGCAGGGGGCTAGGGGAGCAGTACTTC. The encoded protein is CASSEGRGLGEQYF.

The V and J genes are TRBV24-1 and TRBJ2-1; TRBD1 aligns across 8 bases. Germline loops: CDR1 KGHDR, CDR2 SFDVKD. CDR3 size: 14 residues. The J segment lost 9 bases and the V segment lost 1 base, leaving 4 bases of the junction unmatched. In nucleotides, the CDR3 is TGTGCCACCAGTGATTTACAGGGGGGAGCTGAGCAGTTCTTC. Translation gives CATSDLQGGAEQFF.

This clonotype was recorded a few times. The rearrangement joins TRBV10-3 to TRBJ1-1; TRBD1 matches at 7 bases. CDR3 size: 14 residues. Per germline, CDR1 ENHRY and CDR2 SYGVKD. Germline trimming cut 6 bases from V and 1 base from J; bases unmatched to any gene: 5. CDR3 in amino acids: CAIRDRMRNTEAFF. The DNA of the CDR3 is TGTGCCATCAGGGACAGGATGAGGAACACTGAAGCTTTCTTT.

This clonotype was seen a few times. The V call is TRBV4-1, the J call TRBJ2-7; D gene uncertain. V was trimmed by 0 bases and J by 2 bases, leaving 17 bases between them. Germline V gives CDR1 MGHRA, CDR2 YSYEKL. The length of the CDR3 is 17 residues. This CDR3 is CASSQDWWATHTYEQYF. Here the CDR3 DNA reads TGCGCCAGCAGCCAAGATTGGTGGGCCACCCACACCTACGAGCAGTACTTC.

In its sample, this clonotype was seen a few times. The chain is built from TRBV7-7 and TRBJ1-1; the match to TRBD1 covers 10 bases. J was trimmed by 0 bases and V by 1 base; bases with no gene match: 14. The CDR3 totals 20 residues. Germline assignment: CDR1 SSHAT and CDR2 FNYEAQ (reference sequence). The DNA for the CDR3 is TGTGCCAGCAGCTTAGAGTCGGTGCCCGACAGGGGGCCGATGAACACTGAAGCTTTCTTT. Its protein is CASSLESVPDRGPMNTEAFF.